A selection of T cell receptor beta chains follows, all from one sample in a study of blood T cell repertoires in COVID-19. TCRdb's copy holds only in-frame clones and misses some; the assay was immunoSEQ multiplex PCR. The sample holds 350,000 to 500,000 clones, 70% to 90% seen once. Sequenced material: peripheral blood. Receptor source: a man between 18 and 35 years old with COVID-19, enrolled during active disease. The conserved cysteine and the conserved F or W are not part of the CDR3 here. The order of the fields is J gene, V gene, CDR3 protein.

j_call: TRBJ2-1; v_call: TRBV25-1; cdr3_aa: ASSEAPAGVYNEQF
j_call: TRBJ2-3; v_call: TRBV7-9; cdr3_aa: ASSRDSRADTQY
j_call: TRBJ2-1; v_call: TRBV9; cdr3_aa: ASSRAGTGLWGEQF
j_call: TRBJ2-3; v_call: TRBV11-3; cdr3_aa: ASRLGDRATDTQY
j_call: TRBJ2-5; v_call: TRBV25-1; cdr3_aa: ASSPSRGRETQY
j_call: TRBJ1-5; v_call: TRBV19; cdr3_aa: ASRPLNQPQH
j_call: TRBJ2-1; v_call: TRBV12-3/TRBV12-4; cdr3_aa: ASSGLNEQF
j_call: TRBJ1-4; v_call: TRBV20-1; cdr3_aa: SASAQGEKLF
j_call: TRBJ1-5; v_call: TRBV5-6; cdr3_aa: ASSLRDRDQPQH
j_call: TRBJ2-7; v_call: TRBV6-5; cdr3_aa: ASSYSWTSGDYEQY
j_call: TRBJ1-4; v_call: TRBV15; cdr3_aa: ATSRDPVRAGAGEKLF
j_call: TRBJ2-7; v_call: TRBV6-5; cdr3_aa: ASKFRTGTYEQY
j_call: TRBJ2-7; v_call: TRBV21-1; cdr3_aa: ASSRPAGTSYEQY
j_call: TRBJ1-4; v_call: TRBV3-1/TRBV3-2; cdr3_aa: ASSQDSEGRGEKLF
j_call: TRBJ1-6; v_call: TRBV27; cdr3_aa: ASSLLGDLRTTTNSPLH
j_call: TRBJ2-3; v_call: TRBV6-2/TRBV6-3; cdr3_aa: ASSYAPGLAADTQY
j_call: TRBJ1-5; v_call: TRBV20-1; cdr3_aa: SASVQGALLSNQPQH
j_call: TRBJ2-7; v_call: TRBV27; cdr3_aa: ASSLSILASYEQY
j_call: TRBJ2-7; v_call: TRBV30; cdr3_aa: AWSLNRVRPYEQY
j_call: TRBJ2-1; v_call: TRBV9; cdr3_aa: ASSSPGGLDNEQF
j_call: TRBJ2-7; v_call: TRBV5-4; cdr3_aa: ASSLPRGNEQY
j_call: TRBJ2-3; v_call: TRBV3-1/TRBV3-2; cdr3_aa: ATAPRGTDTQY
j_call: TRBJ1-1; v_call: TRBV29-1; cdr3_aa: SVVRRGNTEAF
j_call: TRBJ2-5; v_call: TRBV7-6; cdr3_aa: ASSSPGLETQY
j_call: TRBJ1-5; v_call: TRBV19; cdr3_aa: ASSTGVYSNQPQH
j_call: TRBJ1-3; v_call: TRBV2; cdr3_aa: ASSEGYSGNTIY
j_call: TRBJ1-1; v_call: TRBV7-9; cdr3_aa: ASSLDSHRSF
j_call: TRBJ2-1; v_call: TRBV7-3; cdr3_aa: ASSLGMLAGQTEQF
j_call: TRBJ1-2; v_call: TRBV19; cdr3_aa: ASSMGGTGANYGYT
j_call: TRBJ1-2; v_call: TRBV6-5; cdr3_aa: ASTLGRDVRYGYT
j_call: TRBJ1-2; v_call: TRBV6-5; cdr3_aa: ASSYVRGDGYT
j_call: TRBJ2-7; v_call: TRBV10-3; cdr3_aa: AISEYGTSGSYEQY
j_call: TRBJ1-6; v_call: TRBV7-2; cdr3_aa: ASSFDRSRGGSPLH
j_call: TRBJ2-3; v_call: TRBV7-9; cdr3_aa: ASSPESTDTQY
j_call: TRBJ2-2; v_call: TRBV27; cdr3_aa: ASSLELAGGFGELF
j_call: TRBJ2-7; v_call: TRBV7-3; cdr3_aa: ASSLTGRDEQY
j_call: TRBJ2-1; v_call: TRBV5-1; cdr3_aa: ASSSNSDYNEQF
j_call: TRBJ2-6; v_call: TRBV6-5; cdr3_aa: ASGGAGANVLT
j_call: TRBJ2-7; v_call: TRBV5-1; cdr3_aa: ASSFGGASYEQY
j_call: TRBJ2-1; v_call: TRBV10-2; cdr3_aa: ASSGAGVSYNEQF
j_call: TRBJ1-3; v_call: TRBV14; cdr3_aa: ASSQSDSGNTIY
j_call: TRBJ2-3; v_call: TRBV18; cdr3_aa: ASSPARGRSQSDTQY
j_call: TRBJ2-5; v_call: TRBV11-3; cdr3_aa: ASSAGTGTGETQY
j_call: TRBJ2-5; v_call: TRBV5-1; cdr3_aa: ASSFSGQSKETQY
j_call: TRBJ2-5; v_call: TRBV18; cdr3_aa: ASSAGQQETQY
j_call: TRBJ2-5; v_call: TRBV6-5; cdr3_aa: ASSYSNGRTEETQY
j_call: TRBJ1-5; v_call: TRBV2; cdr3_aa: ASSYRTGHNQPQH
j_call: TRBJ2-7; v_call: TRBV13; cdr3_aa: ASSRYFGTATNYEQY
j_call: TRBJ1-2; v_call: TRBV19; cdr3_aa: ASSGADGGHYGYT
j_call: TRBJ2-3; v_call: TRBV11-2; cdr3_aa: ASSGRAGGSTDTQY
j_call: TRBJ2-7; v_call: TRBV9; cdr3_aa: ASSPEGAVPYEQY
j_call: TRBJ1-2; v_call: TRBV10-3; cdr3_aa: AISDPGTVLYGYT
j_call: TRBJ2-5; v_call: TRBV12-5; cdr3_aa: ASGKTRGQETQY
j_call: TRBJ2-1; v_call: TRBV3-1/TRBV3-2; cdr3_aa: ASSHLGRSDNEQF
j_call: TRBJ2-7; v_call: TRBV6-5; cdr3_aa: ASSPRTGGSYEQY
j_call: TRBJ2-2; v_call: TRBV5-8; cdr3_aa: ASSKPTGTGGETGELF
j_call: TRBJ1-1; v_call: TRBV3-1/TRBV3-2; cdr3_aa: ASSNTDNTEAF
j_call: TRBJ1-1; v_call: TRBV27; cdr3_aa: ASSLYRGTEAF
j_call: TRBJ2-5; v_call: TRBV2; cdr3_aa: ASRASGTQETQY
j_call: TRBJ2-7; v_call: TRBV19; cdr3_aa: ASSIVSASGYHEQY